This entry lists 17 T cell receptor beta chains sequenced from one sample in a study of post-analysis software for immune sequencing data. Overall study results and limits: In patients, four to six TRBV segments were more frequent than in controls, with TRBV5-6, TRBV5-1 and TRBV20-1 among them.

These receptors' antigens are unknown. Built from TCR beta cDNA, the libraries had unique molecular identifiers in them. TCRdb ran MiXCR on the PCR reads and lists one entry per CDR3 protein. The sample contains 180,000 or so distinct CDR3 sequences, 25% to 30% of which appear only once. The specimen sequenced was blood. The receptors were sampled from a girl between 2 and 17 years old with multiple sclerosis.

The rearrangement links TRBV14 to TRBJ2-3, with TRBD2 identical over 7 bases. Unmatched junction bases numbered 8, after V lost 3 bases and J lost 2 bases. The CDR3 consists of 16 residues. Germline CDR1 and CDR2: SGHDN and FVKESK. CDR3: CASSHSSRDYTDTQYF. The CDR3 nucleotides read TGTGCCAGCAGCCACTCCTCCCGGGACTACACAGATACGCAGTATTTT.

The sample holds one count of this clonotype. The chain is built from TRBV6-2 or TRBV6-3 and TRBJ2-7; the match to TRBD2 covers 11 bases. J was trimmed by 7 bases and V by 0 bases; bases with no gene match: 11. The V gene's germline CDR1 is MNHEY and CDR2 SVGEGT. The CDR3 is made up of 17 amino acids. As DNA, the CDR3 is TGTGCCAGCAGTTACTCCTTAGCGGGAGGGGGTAGGAATGAGCAGTACTTC. It translates to CASSYSLAGGGRNEQYF.

This clonotype was recorded only once. Given a much more abundant clone one base away, this may be a read error. The gene calls are TRBV14 and TRBJ2-1; 7 bases match TRBD1. Germline CDR1 and CDR2: SGHDN and FVKESK. The CDR3 consists of 15 residues. For the CDR3, the DNA is TGTGCCAGCAGCCAACAGGGGGTCGTAGGCAATAAGCAGTTCTTC. Protein: CASSQQGVVGNKQFF.

About this clonotype: A far larger clone is off by one base, so a read error is likely. The chain joins TRBV7-2 to TRBJ2-5; D is possibly TRBD2 (6 bases). CDR3 length: 10 residues. The germline V gene encodes CDR1 SGHTA and CDR2 FQGNSA. With 8 bases removed from V and 9 bases from J, the gap between germline ends came to 10 bases. This CDR3 reads CASGGEAQYF. CDR3 in DNA: TGTGCCAGCGGTGGGGAGGCCCAGTACTTC.

Comments on this clonotype: It may be a read error: a sequence one base away is much more abundant. The CDR3 does not end in the conserved phenylalanine or tryptophan, so this is likely a read error. The rearrangement uses TRBV7-9 and TRBJ1-1, with D perhaps matching TRBD1 (6 bases). The germline V gene encodes CDR1 SEHNR and CDR2 FQNEAQ (reference sequence). Trimming cost V 5 bases and J 3 bases, with 16 bases left between them. This CDR3 is 15 amino acids long. The DNA for the CDR3 is TGTGCCAGCAGCCCAACCAGGGCAGGGGACACTGAAGCTTTCTGT. It encodes CASSPTRAGDTEAFC.

This clonotype was counted many times. This chain links TRBV12-3 or TRBV12-4 with TRBJ1-2, with D hard to call. Trimming left V 5 bases short and J 5 bases short, with 9 bases between. The CDR3 has 12 amino acids. This CDR3 reads CASSADGYGYTF. CDR3 DNA: TGTGCCAGCAGTGCAGATGGATATGGCTACACCTTC.

This clonotype was seen a single time. The chain has TRBV27 and TRBJ2-5; 13 nucleotides align to TRBD2. The CDR3 consists of 16 residues. Trimming cost V 6 bases and J 4 bases; bases outside gene matches: 8. Per the germline V gene, CDR1 is MNHEY and CDR2 is SMNVEV (reference sequence). For the CDR3, the DNA is TGTGCCAGCAGACGGACTAGCGGGAGTCGGGGAGAGACCCAGTACTTC. Residues: CASRRTSGSRGETQYF.

This clonotype was seen a handful of times. The chain has TRBV6-5 and TRBJ2-2, with TRBD1 matching 12 bases. CDR3 size: 14 residues. Germline V gene data show CDR1 as MNHEY and CDR2 as SVGAGI. Trimming cost V 11 bases and J 4 bases; bases outside gene matches: 5. The CDR3: CAARDRGLTGELFF. The CDR3 coding sequence is TGTGCCGCCCGGGACAGGGGGCTCACCGGGGAGCTGTTTTTT.

In this sample, this clonotype turned up many times. This chain connects TRBV6-1 to TRBJ2-1; D tentatively fits TRBD1 or TRBD2 (6 bases each). Germline V gene sequence: CDR1 MNHNS, CDR2 SASEGT. The V end lost 2 bases, the J end lost 1 base, and 9 bases lay between the germline ends. This CDR3 comprises 15 residues. The CDR3 DNA sequence: TGTGCCAGCAGTGAACCGGGGGCATCCTACAATGAGCAGTTCTTC. Translated: CASSEPGASYNEQFF.

With regard to this clonotype: This may stem from a read error, because a much larger clone lies one nucleotide away. V is TRBV20-1 and J is TRBJ1-2; D uncertain. The CDR3 consists of 13 residues. Deletions cut 5 bases from V and 10 bases from J, with 20 bases between. The germline gives CDR1 DFQATT, CDR2 SNEGSKA (reference sequence). The chain's CDR3 is CSAPPIWGNDYTF. CDR3 DNA: TGCAGTGCTCCCCCGATATGGGGAAATGACTACACCTTC.

The J gene is TRBJ2-1, the V gene TRBV10-3; TRBD1 is a possible D gene (6 bases). This CDR3 comprises 13 residues. Trimming left V 5 bases short and J 10 bases short, with 15 bases between. Germline V lookup: CDR1 ENHRY, CDR2 SYGVKD. CDR3 nucleotides: TGTGCCATCAGTATGACAGGCTCCTACGAGCAGTTCTTC. Translating it yields CAISMTGSYEQFF.

This clonotype has a handful of counts. The V gene is TRBV6-5, the J gene TRBJ2-7, with 11 bases matching TRBD1. CDR3 length: 15 residues. Germline CDR1 reads MNHEY; CDR2 reads SVGAGI. Trimming removed 4 bases from V and 0 bases from J; junction bases left unmatched: 2. CDR3 protein: CASSFGTGGSYEQYF. The CDR3 DNA reads as TGTGCCAGCAGTTTCGGGACAGGGGGCTCCTACGAGCAGTACTTC.

On this clonotype itself: A much more abundant neighbour one base away suggests this may be a read error. The rearrangement links TRBV28 to TRBJ2-1; tentative D call: TRBD2 (7 bases). Germline V gene lookup returns CDR1 MDHEN and CDR2 SYDVKM. Trimming took 8 bases from V and 4 from J, leaving 24 bases between them. This CDR3 contains 17 residues. The CDR3 loop is CASPARGAVDMYNEQFF. As DNA, the CDR3 is TGTGCCAGCCCCGCCCGGGGGGCGGTAGACATGTACAATGAGCAGTTCTTC.

The chain couples TRBV3-1 to TRBJ1-5; D is unresolved. There are 13 residues in the CDR3. Deletions cut 1 base from V and 7 bases from J, with 8 bases between. Germline V gene sequence: CDR1 LGHDT, CDR2 YNNKEL (reference sequence). Here the CDR3 DNA reads TGTGCCAGCAGCCAAGGGGTAGGCCAGCCCCAGCATTTT. As protein: CASSQGVGQPQHF.

The chain carries TRBV10-1 and TRBJ2-3; 10 bases align to TRBD2. The J segment lost 0 bases and the V segment lost 4 bases, leaving 4 bases of the junction unmatched. Germline values: CDR1 WNHNN, CDR2 SYGVQD (reference sequence). This CDR3 has 16 residues. This CDR3 reads CASSASSGGSTDTQYF. The CDR3 DNA sequence: TGCGCCAGCAGTGCGTCTAGCGGGGGAAGCACAGATACGCAGTATTTT.

This clonotype occurred many times. V is TRBV28 and J is TRBJ2-5, with D perhaps being TRBD1 or TRBD2 (5 bases each). Germline assignment: CDR1 MDHEN and CDR2 SYDVKM. The CDR3 has 12 amino acids. The ends were cut back, 3 bases at V and 5 bases at J, with 7 bases in the middle. CDR3 DNA: TGTGCCAGCAGTTTTTGGGGGGAGACCCAGTACTTC. It codes for CASSFWGETQYF. The entire variable domain, with the rest obtained from reference TRBV28 and TRBJ2-5, is as follows: DVKVTQSSRYLVKRTGEKVFLECVQDMDHENMFWYRQDPGLGLRLIYFSYDVKMKEKGDIPEGYSVSREKKERFSLILESASTNQTSMYLCASSFWGETQYFGPGTRLLVL.

This clonotype was recorded a few times. The CDR3 loop is CASSPIAEYTEAFF. The CDR3 DNA reads as TGTGCCAGCAGCCCCATTGCCGAATACACTGAAGCTTTCTTT. The gene calls are TRBV12-3 or TRBV12-4 and TRBJ1-1; D is ambiguous. The CDR3 consists of 14 residues. Trimming stripped 6 bases from V and 3 bases from J, with 14 bases between.